This is a list of T cell receptor beta chains from one sample in a study of identical twins. TCRdb ran MiXCR on the 5' RACE reads and lists one entry per CDR3 protein. The data contain roughly 500,000 distinct CDR3 sequences, less than 25% of them singletons. These data also formed part of another study, on T cells expressing NK-cell markers.

The sample consisted of CD4+ T cells sorted from blood. These receptor sequences come from a woman aged 18-29 years in good health. Each CDR3 is given with its conserved first and last residue. Fields, in order: CDR3 length, J gene, clone size, D gene, V gene, CDR3 protein, CDR3 DNA. The D gene is left open where the match is weak. Clone sizes are given selectively: once, few, many, or a class where the clone is expanded.

13 | TRBJ2-3 | few | NA | TRBV5-8 | CASSRDGGATQYF | TGTGCCAGCAGCCGGGATGGGGGGGCTACGCAGTATTTT
12 | TRBJ2-3 | few | NA | TRBV3-1 | CASSQARYTQYF | TGTGCCAGCAGCCAAGCGAGATATACGCAGTATTTT
16 | TRBJ2-7 | once | TRBD1 | TRBV10-3 | CAIDGGEVTGGAEQYF | TGTGCCATCGATGGAGGGGAAGTGACAGGGGGCGCCGAGCAGTACTTC
15 | TRBJ2-7 | NA | TRBD2 | TRBV6-5 | CASSYGRGGAYEQYF | TGTGCCAGCAGTTACGGTCGGGGAGGGGCCTACGAGCAGTACTTC
13 | TRBJ2-5 | NA | NA | TRBV18 | CASSSDFQETQYF | TGTGCCAGCTCATCGGACTTTCAAGAGACCCAGTACTTC
15 | TRBJ2-2 | few | TRBD1 | TRBV7-9 | CASSLTGDAGGELFF | TGTGCCAGCAGCTTGACAGGGGATGCCGGCGGGGAGCTGTTTTTT
14 | TRBJ2-3 | many | TRBD2 | TRBV10-3 | CAISQRGGTDTQYF | TGTGCCATCAGCCAGCGGGGGGGGACAGATACGCAGTATTTT
15 | TRBJ2-1 | few | NA | TRBV3-1 | CASSQGWGPYNEQFF | TGTGCCAGCAGCCAAGGATGGGGGCCATACAATGAGCAGTTCTTC
14 | TRBJ2-4 | few | NA | TRBV5-1 | CASSLEGTKNIQYF | TGCGCCAGCAGCTTGGAAGGGACCAAAAACATTCAGTACTTC
12 | TRBJ2-1 | NA | NA | TRBV29-1 | CSASTDINEQFF | TGCAGCGCTTCGACAGATATCAATGAGCAGTTCTTC
15 | TRBJ2-5 | few | NA | TRBV7-2 | CASSLATGGQETQYF | TGTGCCAGCAGCTTAGCAACAGGTGGGCAAGAGACCCAGTACTTC
15 | TRBJ2-3 | few | NA | TRBV9 | CASSVAPGGTDTQYF | TGTGCCAGCAGCGTAGCTCCAGGTGGCACAGATACGCAGTATTTT
12 | TRBJ1-5 | few | NA | TRBV30 | CAWSPGNQPQHF | TGTGCCTGGAGTCCCGGGAATCAGCCCCAGCATTTT
13 | TRBJ1-4 | NA | NA | TRBV6-6 | CAIRGGGNEKLFF | TGTGCCATTCGCGGGGGGGGAAATGAAAAACTGTTTTTT
15 | TRBJ1-2 | few | TRBD1 | TRBV7-9 | CASSYLQGADYGYTF | TGTGCCAGCAGCTACCTACAGGGGGCGGACTATGGCTACACCTTC
14 | TRBJ1-1 | few | NA | TRBV12-3/TRBV12-4 | CASRIRVSNTEAFF | TGTGCCAGCAGGATCAGGGTATCGAACACTGAAGCTTTCTTT
11 | TRBJ1-2 | few | NA | TRBV20-1 | CSASLQAGYTF | TGCAGTGCTAGTCTACAGGCTGGCTACACCTTC
15 | TRBJ2-1 | few | NA | TRBV5-6 | CASSLRFRWGDEQFF | TGTGCCAGCAGCTTGCGCTTCCGGTGGGGGGATGAGCAGTTCTTC
15 | TRBJ2-7 | NA | TRBD2 | TRBV7-2 | CASSLGTSRTYEQYF | TGTGCCAGCAGCTTAGGGACTAGTCGTACCTACGAGCAGTACTTC
16 | TRBJ2-3 | NA | TRBD1 | TRBV18 | CASSPGTGATTDTQYF | TGTGCCAGCTCACCAGGGACAGGCGCTACCACAGATACGCAGTATTTT
12 | TRBJ2-7 | NA | TRBD1 | TRBV18 | CASSPDRGEQYF | TGTGCCAGCTCACCAGACAGGGGTGAGCAGTACTTC
13 | TRBJ1-1 | NA | NA | TRBV6-1 | CASKAGLNTEAFF | TGTGCCAGCAAGGCTGGATTGAACACTGAAGCTTTCTTT
14 | TRBJ2-1 | many | NA | TRBV6-1 | CASSATWGVNEQFF | TGTGCCAGCAGCGCCACGTGGGGGGTAAATGAGCAGTTCTTC
14 | TRBJ2-4 | NA | NA | TRBV3-1 | CASSQEGAKNIQYF | TGTGCCAGCAGCCAAGAGGGAGCCAAAAACATTCAGTACTTC
19 | TRBJ2-2 | NA | NA | TRBV21-1 | CASSKKGVRLAGFTGELFF | TGTGCCAGCAGCAAAAAAGGGGTCAGACTAGCGGGGTTCACCGGGGAGCTGTTTTTT
12 | TRBJ2-1 | NA | NA | TRBV5-1 | CASSLKGTEQFF | TGCGCCAGCAGCTTGAAGGGCACTGAGCAGTTCTTC
16 | TRBJ2-1 | NA | TRBD2 | TRBV12-3/TRBV12-4 | CASKLAGGPTYNEQFF | TGTGCCAGCAAACTAGCGGGAGGGCCCACCTACAATGAGCAGTTCTTC
12 | TRBJ2-1 | few | NA | TRBV11-2 | CASSHAGESQFF | TGTGCCAGCAGCCATGCCGGAGAGTCGCAGTTCTTC
14 | TRBJ2-1 | NA | NA | TRBV29-1 | CSPMTLQGGHEQFF | TGCAGCCCGATGACCCTCCAGGGGGGCCATGAGCAGTTCTTC
13 | TRBJ1-1 | few | NA | TRBV6-6 | CASRVGTFTEAFF | TGTGCCTCTCGAGTAGGGACTTTCACTGAAGCTTTCTTT
13 | TRBJ2-7 | NA | NA | TRBV7-9 | CASRPQGWDEQYF | TGTGCCAGCAGGCCTCAGGGTTGGGACGAGCAGTACTTC
14 | TRBJ2-5 | NA | NA | TRBV6-5 | CASTSGGIGETQYF | TGTGCCAGCACTTCGGGCGGGATAGGGGAGACCCAGTACTTC
15 | TRBJ2-6 | few | NA | TRBV10-3 | CAISVGPAGANVLTF | TGTGCCATCAGTGTGGGCCCCGCTGGGGCCAACGTCCTGACTTTC
12 | TRBJ2-3 | NA | NA | TRBV20-1 | CSAPPNTDTQYF | TGCAGTGCTCCCCCCAACACAGATACGCAGTATTTT
15 | TRBJ2-6 | NA | NA | TRBV20-1 | CSASPGSSGANVLTF | TGCAGTGCTAGTCCCGGGAGCTCTGGGGCCAACGTCCTGACTTTC
14 | TRBJ2-5 | NA | TRBD1 | TRBV5-5 | CASSSPTGPETQYF | TGTGCCAGCAGCTCTCCGACAGGGCCAGAGACCCAGTACTTC
16 | TRBJ2-7 | NA | NA | TRBV25-1 | CASSAAKGDGVREQYF | TGTGCCAGCAGTGCCGCTAAGGGGGACGGGGTACGGGAGCAGTACTTC
12 | TRBJ1-5 | NA | NA | TRBV27 | CASSSNNQPQHF | TGTGCCAGCAGTTCGAACAATCAGCCCCAGCATTTT
16 | TRBJ2-1 | NA | TRBD2 | TRBV7-9 | CASSLPLAGGYNEQFF | TGTGCCAGCAGCTTACCACTAGCGGGGGGGTACAATGAGCAGTTCTTC
15 | TRBJ2-7 | NA | NA | TRBV7-3 | CASSVKGGTSYEQYF | TGTGCCAGCAGCGTTAAGGGGGGGACCTCCTACGAGCAGTACTTC
13 | TRBJ2-5 | few | NA | TRBV6-1 | CASRPPGQETQYF | TGTGCCAGCAGGCCCCCGGGCCAAGAGACCCAGTACTTC
14 | TRBJ2-1 | few | TRBD1 | TRBV20-1 | CSARSLQGAGEQFF | TGCAGTGCTAGAAGTCTCCAGGGGGCGGGTGAGCAGTTCTTC
15 | TRBJ1-1 | few | NA | TRBV29-1 | CSVLIWTPMNTEAFF | TGCAGCGTCTTAATCTGGACACCCATGAACACTGAAGCTTTCTTT
12 | TRBJ1-3 | NA | NA | TRBV12-3/TRBV12-4 | CASGTGGGTIYF | TGTGCCAGCGGAACGGGGGGTGGCACCATATATTTT
16 | TRBJ2-3 | NA | NA | TRBV4-3 | CASSQAARSGTDTQYF | TGCGCCAGCAGCCAAGCTGCTAGAAGTGGGACAGATACGCAGTATTTT
16 | TRBJ1-1 | few | TRBD1 | TRBV12-3/TRBV12-4 | CASSYPAGQGGTEAFF | TGTGCCAGCAGTTACCCCGCCGGACAGGGGGGAACTGAAGCTTTCTTT
17 | TRBJ1-1 | NA | TRBD1 | TRBV18 | CASSNLGTGIMNTEAFF | TGTGCCAGCTCAAACCTCGGGACAGGGATCATGAACACTGAAGCTTTCTTT
15 | TRBJ2-3 | NA | NA | TRBV3-1 | CASSTPARATDTQYF | TGTGCCAGCAGCACCCCAGCGCGTGCAACAGATACGCAGTATTTT
16 | TRBJ2-2 | NA | TRBD2 | TRBV27 | CASSFTGLMNTGELFF | TGTGCCAGCAGTTTTACGGGACTAATGAACACCGGGGAGCTGTTTTTT
15 | TRBJ2-1 | NA | TRBD2 | TRBV3-1 | CASSPVLAGNNEQFF | TGTGCCAGCAGCCCGGTTCTAGCGGGCAACAATGAGCAGTTCTTC
17 | TRBJ2-3 | NA | TRBD2 | TRBV20-1 | CSARDRTSGSTTDTQYF | TGCAGTGCTAGAGATCGGACTAGCGGGAGTACCACAGATACGCAGTATTTT
16 | TRBJ2-7 | NA | TRBD1 | TRBV5-6 | CASSPTPTGKSYEQYF | TGTGCCAGCAGCCCGACCCCGACAGGGAAGTCCTACGAGCAGTACTTC
15 | TRBJ2-2 | NA | NA | TRBV12-3/TRBV12-4 | CASSSRGGDTGELFF | TGTGCCAGCAGTTCTAGGGGGGGGGACACCGGGGAGCTGTTTTTT